Shown below are 7 T cell receptor beta chains from a single sample sequenced in a study of T cell repertoires in cytomegalovirus infection. One entry per CDR3 protein, called by TCRdb with MiXCR from the reads. The sample records a few hundred thousand distinct CDR3 sequences, roughly 13% being singletons. The sequencing input was PBMCs. These receptors were collected from a human donor in good health (CMV status not recorded). Some clones in this sample may be carry-over from other donors' samples.

At least ten counts were recorded for this clonotype. The chain recombines TRBV29-1 with TRBJ2-1; D unclear. The CDR3 extends over 14 amino acids. Germline V lookup: CDR1 SQVTM, CDR2 ANQGSEA. Between the trimmed V and J ends, which lost 1 base and 2 bases, there was a span of 9 bases. The CDR3 bases are TGCAGCGTTGAAGCTTTTCTGACCTACAATGAGCAGTTCTTC. Amino acids: CSVEAFLTYNEQFF.

This clonotype has at least ten counts. This chain connects TRBV9 to TRBJ1-1; D possibly corresponds to TRBD1 (6 bases). Germline V lookup: CDR1 SGDLS, CDR2 YYNGEE. CDR3 length: 11 amino acids. Trimming stripped 10 bases from V and 8 bases from J, with 15 bases between. CDR3 sequence reads: CAGQQGREAFF. The CDR3 coding sequence is TGTGCCGGCCAACAGGGTCGGGAAGCTTTCTTT.

The chain is built from TRBV2 and TRBJ2-7; D is undetermined. Germline values: CDR1 SNHLY, CDR2 FYNNEI. V was cut by 7 bases and J by 6 bases, with 13 bases left in between. The CDR3 covers 12 residues. CDR3 sequence reads: CASNWQRSEQYF. CDR3 in DNA: TGTGCCAGCAACTGGCAAAGGAGCGAGCAGTACTTC.

The sample holds many counts of this clonotype. CDR3 coding DNA: TGCGCCAGCAGCTTGACGGCCTCCGGGACTAGCTCCTACAATGAGCAGTTCTTC. This sequence encodes CASSLTASGTSSYNEQFF. The genes are TRBV5-1 and TRBJ2-1; 8 bases are a match to TRBD2. The CDR3 covers 18 residues. Germline V gene sequence: CDR1 SGHRS, CDR2 YFSETQ. The J segment lost 0 bases and the V segment lost 1 base, leaving 9 bases of the junction unmatched.

The sample holds many counts of this clonotype. V gene TRBV7-2 combines with J gene TRBJ1-2; a weak D match, TRBD1 (6 bases). CDR3 size: 13 residues. V gave up 3 bases and J gave up 7 bases, with 12 bases separating them. Per the germline V gene, CDR1 is SGHTA and CDR2 is FQGNSA. The CDR3 bases are TGTGCCAGCAGCTTTACAGGGTCTCGTGGCTACACCTTC. It is translated as CASSFTGSRGYTF. Full variable domain (remainder filled in from reference TRBV7-2 and TRBJ1-2): GAGVSQSPSNKVTEKGKDVELRCDPISGHTALYWYRQSLGQGLEFLIYFQGNSAPDKSGLPSDRFSAERTGGSVSTLTIQRTQQEDSAVYLCASSFTGSRGYTFGSGTRLTVV.

This clonotype was seen repeatedly, ten times or more. The chain is built from TRBV6-2 or TRBV6-3 and TRBJ2-2; 15 positions agree with TRBD2. This CDR3 has 19 amino acids. Germline V gene lookup returns CDR1 MNHEY and CDR2 SVGEGT. V shed 5 bases, J shed 0 bases, and the junction held 7 bases outside the gene matches. Here the CDR3 DNA reads TGTGCCAGCAGTCCCCCGGGACTAGCGGGAGGACCGAACACCGGGGAGCTGTTTTTT. It encodes CASSPPGLAGGPNTGELFF.

This rearrangement joins TRBV29-1 to TRBJ2-5; perhaps TRBD2 as D (5 bases). Germline V gene sequence: CDR1 SQVTM, CDR2 ANQGSEA. The CDR3 runs 13 residues. V was trimmed by 3 bases and J by 5 bases, leaving 13 bases between them. The CDR3 spells CSVDKDLTETQYF. Here the CDR3 DNA reads TGCAGCGTTGATAAGGACTTGACGGAGACCCAGTACTTC.